The entry that follows covers one T cell receptor (beta chain) sequence. Its target is unknown. The sample is drawn from a study of cytomegalovirus exposure and HLA in healthy donors. Study-level information: The approximately 120 validation repertoires used the same platform as the roughly 670 first-cohort repertoires, a later analysis reported.

Study-level findings and limits: Within the approximately 120 validation repertoires, first-cohort TCR clusters tended to co-occur, according to a later analysis.

The CDR3 runs 15 residues. V was clipped by 4 bases and J by 7 bases; unmatched bases: 10. The germline CDR1 and CDR2 sequences are MRHNA and SNTAGT. Profiled with immunoSEQ multiplex PCR; TCRdb holds only in-frame clones, not every one. The repertoire holds some 80,000 clones, with 95% to 97% as singletons. The sample taken for sequencing was PBMCs. The TCR was taken from a man between 18 and 35 years old in good health and CMV-seropositive. This chain connects TRBV6-4 to TRBJ2-1; the match to TRBD2 covers 7 bases. CDR3 in amino acids: CASSVGGSASNEQFF. DNA for the CDR3: TGTGCCAGCAGTGTGGGGGGGAGTGCGTCGAATGAGCAGTTCTTC.